This entry lists 21 T cell receptor beta chains sequenced from one sample in a study of T cell repertoires in cytomegalovirus infection. TCRdb redid the calling of the reads with MiXCR, one entry per CDR3 protein. This table holds 100,000 to 150,000 distinct CDR3 sequences, more than 7% found once. Sequencing was done on a sample of PBMCs. Receptor source: a human donor in good health (CMV status not recorded). Some clones in this sample may be carry-over from other donors' samples.

This clonotype has at least ten counts. The V call is TRBV28, the J call TRBJ1-5, with D unclear. V lost 10 bases, J lost 0 bases, and 16 bases lay in between. Germline V gene sequence: CDR1 MDHEN, CDR2 SYDVKM. The CDR3 sequence is 15 residues long. This CDR3 is CATLPGEYSNQPQHF. The CDR3 nucleotides are TGTGCCACCCTGCCTGGGGAATATAGCAATCAGCCCCAGCATTTT.

There are many counts of this clonotype. The genes are TRBV14 and TRBJ2-3, with D perhaps matching TRBD2 (5 bases). CDR3 size: 16 residues. V was cut by 1 base and J by 6 bases, with 17 bases left in between. The germline gives CDR1 SGHDN, CDR2 FVKESK. The CDR3 DNA reads TGTGCCAGCAGCCAAGCCGACGCCTTCGGGATGGATACGCAGTATTTT. Protein: CASSQADAFGMDTQYF. The complete variable domain, with remaining parts taken from reference TRBV14 and TRBJ2-3, reads EAGVTQFPSHSVIEKGQTVTLRCDPISGHDNLYWYRRVMGKEIKFLLHFVKESKQDESGMPNNRFLAERTGGTYSTLKVQPAELEDSGVYFCASSQADAFGMDTQYFGPGTRLTVL.

The chain joins TRBV28 to TRBJ1-3; D is undetermined. CDR1 and CDR2 from the germline V gene are MDHEN and SYDVKM. V gave up 6 bases and J gave up 1 base, with 7 bases separating them. The CDR3 consists of 13 residues. DNA for the CDR3: TGTGCCAGCAGCTGGGGTTCTGGAAACACCATATATTTT. It specifies CASSWGSGNTIYF.

This rearrangement joins TRBV12-3 or TRBV12-4 to TRBJ2-1, with D possibly TRBD2 on 5 matching bases. The CDR3 is 12 residues long. The ends were cut back, 5 bases at V and 8 bases at J, with 10 bases in the middle. CDR3 in amino acids: CASSPSGYEQFF. The DNA of the CDR3 is TGTGCCAGCAGTCCATCGGGGTATGAGCAGTTCTTC.

The chain links TRBV5-5 to TRBJ2-5; D gene uncertain. V lost 6 bases and J lost 3, with 9 bases in between. Per the germline V gene, CDR1 is SGHKS and CDR2 is YYEKEE (reference sequence). This CDR3 region has 12 residues. The CDR3 spells CASTRTEETQYF. CDR3 DNA: TGTGCCAGCACCCGGACGGAAGAGACCCAGTACTTC.

There are many counts of this clonotype. V gene TRBV19 combines with J gene TRBJ1-1; D not certain. Germline V gene sequence: CDR1 LNHDA, CDR2 SQIVND (reference sequence). The CDR3 extends over 13 amino acids. Trimming stripped 2 bases from V and 4 bases from J, with 8 bases between. CDR3 sequence reads: CASSIFKGTEAFF. The CDR3 coding sequence is TGTGCCAGTAGTATATTCAAGGGCACTGAAGCTTTCTTT.

This clonotype was observed at least ten times. The rearrangement uses TRBV12-3 or TRBV12-4 and TRBJ2-1, with TRBD2 matching 13 bases. This CDR3 has 14 amino acids. The V and J ends lost 6 bases and 8 bases, in that order; junction bases with no gene match: 4. The DNA for the CDR3 is TGTGCCAGCAGCCGGACTAGCGGGGGTTATGAGCAGTTCTTC. Encoded protein: CASSRTSGGYEQFF.

This clonotype was observed many times. V gene TRBV20-1 combines with J gene TRBJ1-1; D unresolved. This CDR3 spans 12 amino acids. The germline gives CDR1 DFQATT, CDR2 SNEGSKA (reference sequence). CDR3 sequence (DNA): TGCACCGCGCTCGAGGGTCCCGCTGAAGCTTTCTTT. Translation: CTALEGPAEAFF.

This clonotype occurred many times. The chain employs TRBV7-8 and TRBJ2-1; TRBD2 aligns across 15 bases. Germline V gives CDR1 SGHVS, CDR2 FQNEAQ. Unmatched junction bases numbered 5, after V lost 4 bases and J lost 4 bases. This CDR3 contains 17 residues. CDR3 residues: CASSYWTSGGAYNEQFF. CDR3 DNA: TGTGCCAGCAGCTACTGGACTAGCGGGGGGGCGTACAATGAGCAGTTCTTC. Full variable domain (outside the CDR3, taken from reference TRBV7-8 and TRBJ2-1): GAGVSQSPRYKVAKRGQDVALRCDPISGHVSLFWYQQALGQGPEFLTYFQNEAQLDKSGLPSDRFFAERPEGSVSTLKIQRTQQEDSAVYLCASSYWTSGGAYNEQFFGPGTRLTVL.

There are many counts of this clonotype. J is TRBJ1-5 and V is TRBV2, with unresolved D. Germline V lookup: CDR1 SNHLY, CDR2 FYNNEI. This CDR3 is built from 13 residues. Deletions cut 2 bases from V and 1 base from J, with 3 bases between. CDR3 sequence (DNA): TGTGCCAGCAGTGAATCGAGCAATCAGCCCCAGCATTTT. It yields the protein CASSESSNQPQHF.

This clonotype was seen ten or more times. The rearrangement links TRBV6-2 or TRBV6-3 to TRBJ2-5; no reliable D call. The CDR3 has 12 amino acids. CDR1 and CDR2 from the germline V gene are MNHEY and SVGEGT. V gave up 6 bases and J gave up 2 bases, with 7 bases separating them. The CDR3 loop reads CASSRRQETQYF. The CDR3 bases are TGTGCCAGCAGCAGGAGACAAGAGACCCAGTACTTC.

The chain joins TRBV5-1 to TRBJ1-6; 12 bases line up with TRBD1. CDR1 and CDR2 from the germline V gene are SGHRS and YFSETQ. The CDR3 is made up of 18 amino acids. The V and J ends lost 3 bases and 5 bases, in that order; junction bases with no gene match: 9. DNA for the CDR3: TGCGCCAGCAGCTCAATGTCGGGACAGGGGGCAAATAATTCACCCCTCCACTTT. It codes for CASSSMSGQGANNSPLHF.

Regarding this clonotype: It may be a read error: a sequence one base away is much more abundant. CDR3 sequence (DNA): TGCAGAGTTGAAGGGGAGGACAACTACGAGCAGTACTTC. Protein: CRVEGEDNYEQYF. This chain links TRBV29-1 with TRBJ2-7; possibly TRBD2 for D (6 bases). Germline CDR1 is SQVTM and CDR2 is ANQGSEA. The CDR3 sequence is 13 residues long.

This clonotype was seen a few times. The chain couples TRBV5-1 to TRBJ2-1; a weak D match, TRBD2 (6 bases). The CDR3 spans 15 residues. The V and J ends lost 0 bases and 3 bases respectively, with 10 bases between them. Germline V CDR1 and CDR2: SGHRS, YFSETQ. The CDR3 DNA follows: TGCGCCAGCAGCTTGGTGGTCGGGGGCTACAATGAGCAGTTCTTC. Its protein product is CASSLVVGGYNEQFF.

This clonotype was found many times. V usage is TRBV20-1 and J usage is TRBJ2-1, with D tentatively TRBD1 or TRBD2 (5 bases each). CDR1 DFQATT and CDR2 SNEGSKA come from the germline V gene (reference sequence). The V end lost 3 bases, the J end lost 6 bases, and 15 bases lay between the germline ends. The CDR3 spans 14 residues. The CDR3 bases are TGCAGTGCTAGGAAGATTGGGGGTCCCAATGAGCAGTTCTTC. Translation: CSARKIGGPNEQFF.

This clonotype was counted at least ten times. The J gene is TRBJ2-7, the V gene TRBV15, with no clear D. This CDR3 contains 14 residues. Trimming took off 0 bases at V and 1 base at J, with 7 bases between the two ends. Germline assignment: CDR1 LNHNV and CDR2 YYDKDF (reference sequence). Here the CDR3 DNA reads TGTGCCACCAGCAGAGACCGGGTTTCCTACGAGCAGTACTTC. It codes for CATSRDRVSYEQYF.

At least ten counts were recorded for this clonotype. The chain uses TRBV29-1 and TRBJ2-1; D is undetermined. Trimming cost V 3 bases and J 7 bases, with 16 bases left between them. This CDR3 comprises 14 residues. Per the germline V gene, CDR1 is SQVTM and CDR2 is ANQGSEA. The CDR3 reads CSVDNNRLRNEQFF. For the CDR3, the DNA is TGCAGCGTTGACAACAACCGCCTGAGGAATGAGCAGTTCTTC.

V is TRBV9 and J is TRBJ2-1, with D unresolved. The CDR3 is made up of 14 amino acids. Germline V gene sequence: CDR1 SGDLS, CDR2 YYNGEE. Trimming removed 0 bases at V and 9 bases at J, with 13 bases between. The CDR3 region has the DNA TGTGCCAGCAGCGTAGTCGACAAATGGGGTGAGCAGTTCTTC. This codes for CASSVVDKWGEQFF. The full variable domain, completed using reference TRBV9 and TRBJ2-1, is DSGVTQTPKHLITATGQRVTLRCSPRSGDLSVYWYQQSLDQGLQFLIQYYNGEERAKGNILERFSAQQFPDLHSELNLSSLELGDSALYFCASSVVDKWGEQFFGPGTRLTVL.

This clonotype was observed at least ten times. This chain links TRBV11-3 with TRBJ2-1; D not certain. V was clipped by 6 bases and J by 8 bases, with 8 bases between them. Germline CDR1 reads SGHNT; CDR2 reads YENEEA. This CDR3 spans 11 amino acids. The CDR3 coding sequence is TGTGCCAGCAGTCGGACCGATGAGCAGTTCTTC. Its protein product is CASSRTDEQFF.

This clonotype has ten or more counts. This chain uses TRBV14 with TRBJ2-2; D not certain. This CDR3 is 17 amino acids long. V dropped 4 bases and J dropped 2 bases, with 17 bases sitting between them. Germline assignment: CDR1 SGHDN and CDR2 FVKESK. The CDR3: CASSLNRVTFNTGELFF. The CDR3 region has the DNA TGTGCCAGCAGCCTAAACCGGGTCACATTCAACACCGGGGAGCTGTTTTTT.

The V gene is TRBV15, the J gene TRBJ2-2, with 7 bases aligning to TRBD2. The CDR3 extends over 15 amino acids. Germline values: CDR1 LNHNV, CDR2 YYDKDF (reference sequence). Trimming took 7 bases from V and 4 from J; bases not matched to a gene: 9. This CDR3 is CATTAGVLRTGELFF. CDR3 sequence (DNA): TGTGCCACCACCGCGGGGGTGCTCCGCACCGGGGAGCTGTTTTTT.